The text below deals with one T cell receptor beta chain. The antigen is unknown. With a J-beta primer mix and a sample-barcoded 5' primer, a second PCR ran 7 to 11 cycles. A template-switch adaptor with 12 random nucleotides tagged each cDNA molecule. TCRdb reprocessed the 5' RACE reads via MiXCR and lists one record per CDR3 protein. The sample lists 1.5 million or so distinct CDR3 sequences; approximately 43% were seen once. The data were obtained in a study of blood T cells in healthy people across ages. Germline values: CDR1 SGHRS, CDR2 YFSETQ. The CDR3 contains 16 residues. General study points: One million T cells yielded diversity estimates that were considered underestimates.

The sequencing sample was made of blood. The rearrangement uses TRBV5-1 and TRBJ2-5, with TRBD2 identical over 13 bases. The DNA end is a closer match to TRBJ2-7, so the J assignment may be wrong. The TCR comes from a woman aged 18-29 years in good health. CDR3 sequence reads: CASKTWTSGSTYEQYF. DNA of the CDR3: TGCGCCAGCAAAACGTGGACTAGCGGGAGTACCTACGAGCAGTACTTC.